This TCR beta chain originates from a study of shared T cell receptors in the human thymus. In this sample, this clone turned up once. The assay was immunoSEQ multiplex PCR, and TCRdb's table has in-frame clones only and misses some. The repertoire includes a few hundred thousand clones, approximately 95% of them detected once, and 0.02% sits in the top ten. Germline CDR1 LNHDA, CDR2 SQIVND (reference sequence). This CDR3 spans 13 amino acids. V was pared by 1 base and J by 5 bases, with 8 bases between. This TCR came from a human donor. This chain uses TRBV19 with TRBJ2-5; no reliable D call. Sequenced material: thymocytes. CDR3 region: CASSIGAEETQYF. The CDR3 nucleotides are TGTGCCAGTAGTATAGGCGCAGAGGAGACCCAGTACTTC.